This TCR beta chain was found in a study of graft-versus-host responses after intestinal transplantation. Study in general: Transplant recipients had multivisceral, liver-intestinal, or isolated intestinal grafts. Following induction with anti-thymocyte globulin, all recipients were given tacrolimus and steroids for two to three years. Findings and limits, study-wide: GvH clones turned up in recipient marrow; some had shown up first in ileum or blood. Within allografts, high graft-versus-host to host-versus-graft clonal ratios were seen among patients with graft-donor T cell macrochimerism.

A remark on this clone: What it recognizes is unknown.

Unmatched junction bases numbered 11, after V lost 5 bases and J lost 7 bases. CDR1 and CDR2 (germline): SQVTM, ANQGSEA. The CDR3 is 13 residues long. TCRdb's table, derived via immunoSEQ multiplex PCR, lists solely in-frame clones and lacks some. The sample has tens of thousands of clones, 70% to 90% seen once; the top ten hold about 2.7%. The chain couples TRBV29-1 to TRBJ2-7, with 7 bases that match TRBD1. The receptor comes from a human donor who received an intestinal transplant. The material was unstimulated CD8+ T cells sorted from spleen or lymph node cells, obtained before intestinal transplant. DNA for the CDR3: TGCAGCGTTCCCAGGGGGACCATGGGTGAGCAGTACTTC. Its protein is CSVPRGTMGEQYF.